Shown below are 26 T cell receptor beta chains from a single sample sequenced in a study of shared clonotypes between healthy human individuals. The repertoire was sequenced with immunoSEQ multiplex PCR; TCRdb's copy has only in-frame clones and lacks some. This sample has about 2.3 million clones, with under 95% found just once. The sequenced material came from naive CD4+ T cells from PBMCs. Subset described: CD45RA+ positively selected. The receptors shown here come from a man between 18 and 29 years old in good health. Some clones in this sample may be carry-over from other donors' samples.

The rearrangement joins TRBV5-8 to TRBJ2-3, with D tentatively TRBD1 (5 bases). CDR1 is SGHTS and CDR2 is YDEGEE in the germline V gene. This CDR3 region has 18 residues. V was pared by 0 bases and J by 4 bases, with 21 bases between. As DNA, the CDR3 is TGTGCCAGCAGCTTGGCCTCGGGCAGGGCCTCCCTCGCAGATACGCAGTATTTT. This sequence encodes CASSLASGRASLADTQYF.

V gene TRBV9 combines with J gene TRBJ2-1, with 8 bases aligning to TRBD2. This CDR3 contains 16 residues. The germline V gene encodes CDR1 SGDLS and CDR2 YYNGEE. V gave up 3 bases and J gave up 7 bases; unmatched junction bases: 12. In DNA, the CDR3 is TGTGCCAGCAGCGCCAAAACTAGCGGCCGAGAAAATGAGCAGTTCTTC. Its translation is CASSAKTSGRENEQFF.

V and J are TRBV14 and TRBJ2-1, with 12 bases aligning to TRBD2. CDR3 length: 17 residues. Germline V gene sequence: CDR1 SGHDN, CDR2 FVKESK. Unmatched junction bases numbered 9, after V lost 1 base and J lost 8 bases. The DNA for the CDR3 is TGTGCCAGCAGCCAAGTTGTGCTAGCGGGAGGGCGCGATGAGCAGTTCTTC. The encoded protein is CASSQVVLAGGRDEQFF. Complete variable domain (other parts from reference TRBV14 and TRBJ2-1): EAGVTQFPSHSVIEKGQTVTLRCDPISGHDNLYWYRRVMGKEIKFLLHFVKESKQDESGMPNNRFLAERTGGTYSTLKVQPAELEDSGVYFCASSQVVLAGGRDEQFFGPGTRLTVL.

This clone was picked up one time. The CDR3 reads CADSLGGYNSPLHF. Written as DNA, the CDR3 is TGTGCCGACTCCTTGGGAGGCTACAATTCACCCCTCCACTTT. The chain links TRBV2 to TRBJ1-6, with D hard to call. The CDR3 is 14 amino acids. V lost 11 bases and J 7 bases, leaving 18 bases between the germline ends. CDR1 is SNHLY, CDR2 FYNNEI, per germline. The full variable domain, in which reference TRBV2 and TRBJ1-6 provide the parts outside the CDR3, is EPEVTQTPSHQVTQMGQEVILRCVPISNHLYFYWYRQILGQKVEFLVSFYNNEISEKSEIFDDQFSVERPDGSNFTLKIRSTKLEDSAMYFCADSLGGYNSPLHFGNGTRLTVT.

This chain connects TRBV6-1 to TRBJ1-5; unclear D gene. V was cut by 7 bases and J by 1 base, with 14 bases left in between. Germline assignment: CDR1 MNHNS and CDR2 SASEGT. The CDR3 sequence is 15 residues long. CDR3 nucleotide sequence: TGTGCCAGCAACCTACTACTGACAAGCAATCAGCCCCAGCATTTT. Amino acid sequence: CASNLLLTSNQPQHF.

The genes are TRBV18 and TRBJ2-1; D is ambiguous. The length of the CDR3 is 15 residues. V lost 1 base and J lost 4, with 11 bases in between. CDR1 is KGHSH, CDR2 LQKENI, per germline. The CDR3 spells CASSPRRSEYNEQFF. CDR3 sequence (DNA): TGTGCCAGCTCACCACGAAGGTCTGAGTACAATGAGCAGTTCTTC.

The V gene is TRBV15, the J gene TRBJ2-2, with D perhaps matching TRBD1 (6 bases). Germline CDR1 is LNHNV and CDR2 is YYDKDF (reference sequence). V lost 1 base and J 6 bases, leaving 12 bases between the germline ends. This CDR3 spans 15 amino acids. CDR3: CATSRATGLAGELFF. DNA of the CDR3: TGTGCCACCAGCAGAGCTACAGGGTTGGCCGGGGAGCTGTTTTTT.

The genes are TRBV19 and TRBJ2-2, with D possibly TRBD2 on 5 matching bases. The CDR3 is 14 residues long. CDR1 LNHDA and CDR2 SQIVND come from the germline V gene (reference sequence). Trimming stripped 6 bases from V and 5 bases from J, with 13 bases between. CDR3 in amino acids: CASRTKTGTGELFF. The CDR3 region has the DNA TGTGCCAGTAGGACCAAGACGGGAACCGGGGAGCTGTTTTTT.

V is TRBV4-2 and J is TRBJ2-1, with D possibly being TRBD1 or TRBD2 (5 bases each). The CDR3 runs 13 residues. V was pared by 4 bases and J by 9 bases, with 13 bases between. Per germline, CDR1 LGHNA and CDR2 YNFKEQ. The CDR3 DNA sequence: TGTGCCAGCAGCCGTGACAAGGGGAGTGAGCAGTTCTTC. Translated, it gives CASSRDKGSEQFF.

The V call is TRBV7-2, the J call TRBJ2-1; 9 positions agree with TRBD2. The V gene end was trimmed by 4 bases and the J gene end by 7 bases; junction bases not matched to a gene: 8. The CDR3 sequence is 15 residues long. Looked up from germline, CDR1 is SGHTA and CDR2 is FQGNSA. The CDR3 nucleotides are TGTGCCAGCAGCTCACTAGCGGGTAAGACGAATGAGCAGTTCTTC. Translating it yields CASSSLAGKTNEQFF.

This clone was seen a single time. The chain employs TRBV11-2 and TRBJ2-3; the match to TRBD2 covers 11 bases. Germline CDR1 and CDR2: SGHAT and FQNNGV. V was clipped by 5 bases and J by 6 bases; unmatched bases: 4. The CDR3 totals 14 residues. CDR3 region: CASSPTSGSDTQYF. The CDR3 region has the DNA TGTGCCAGCAGCCCTACTAGCGGGAGTGATACGCAGTATTTT.

This chain uses TRBV15 with TRBJ1-1, with D possibly TRBD1 on 5 matching bases. Germline-derived CDR1 and CDR2 are LNHNV and YYDKDF (reference sequence). V lost 2 bases to trimming and J lost 5 bases, with 21 bases between them. This CDR3 has 17 amino acids. The CDR3 DNA is TGTGCCACCAGCAGAAATCGGGGGTTGAGGGGACGAACTGAAGCTTTCTTT. This gives the protein CATSRNRGLRGRTEAFF. Looking up the rest from reference TRBV15 and TRBJ1-1 gives the full variable domain: DAMVIQNPRYQVTQFGKPVTLSCSQTLNHNVMYWYQQKSSQAPKLLFHYYDKDFNNEADTPDNFQSRRPNTSFCFLDIRSPGLGDTAMYLCATSRNRGLRGRTEAFFGQGTRLTVV.

The V gene is TRBV28, the J gene TRBJ2-6, with a tentative D call TRBD2 (7 bases). Looked up from germline, CDR1 is MDHEN and CDR2 is SYDVKM. CDR3 length: 15 amino acids. The V and J ends lost 4 bases and 8 bases respectively, with 15 bases between them. The CDR3 DNA reads as TGTGCCAGCAGTTGGGGGGGCGCGGTAACCAACGTCCTGACTTTC. Encoded protein: CASSWGGAVTNVLTF.

This clone turned up a few times. J is TRBJ1-2 and V is TRBV18; TRBD1 might be the D (5 bases). Germline V gene sequence: CDR1 KGHSH, CDR2 LQKENI. Between the trimmed V and J ends, which lost 3 bases and 7 bases, there was a span of 12 bases. The CDR3 spans 13 residues. The CDR3 region is CASSPQPGPGYTF. The DNA for the CDR3 is TGTGCCAGCTCACCGCAGCCAGGGCCTGGCTACACCTTC.

On this clone: Within the sample, other DNA sequences also encode this same CDR3. The chain carries TRBV7-9 and TRBJ1-2; D might be TRBD1 (5 bases). The length of the CDR3 is 14 residues. V lost 0 bases and J 4 bases, leaving 9 bases between the germline ends. The germline V gene encodes CDR1 SEHNR and CDR2 FQNEAQ (reference sequence). CDR3 in amino acids: CASSLAETAYGYTF. The CDR3 DNA is TGTGCCAGCAGCTTAGCAGAGACAGCCTATGGCTACACCTTC.

The rearrangement links TRBV28 to TRBJ2-1; 9 bases are a match to TRBD2. This CDR3 is 17 amino acids long. CDR1 MDHEN and CDR2 SYDVKM come from the germline V gene. V lost 2 bases, J lost 4 bases, and 9 bases stayed unmatched. CDR3 loop: CASSLGGSSGRYNEQFF. DNA for the CDR3: TGTGCCAGCAGTTTAGGCGGGAGTAGCGGGAGATACAATGAGCAGTTCTTC.

The CDR3 coding sequence is TGCGCCAGCAGCTTGCTAGCGGGAGGTATAGATACGCAGTATTTT. Protein sequence: CASSLLAGGIDTQYF. The rearrangement links TRBV5-1 to TRBJ2-3, with 11 positions matching TRBD2. CDR3 length equals 15 residues. Losses at the gene ends were 1 base for V and 5 bases for J; bases not matched to a gene: 3. Germline CDR1 is SGHRS and CDR2 is YFSETQ. Drawing the rest from reference TRBV5-1 and TRBJ2-3, the complete variable domain is KAGVTQTPRYLIKTRGQQVTLSCSPISGHRSVSWYQQTPGQGLQFLFEYFSETQRNKGNFPGRFSGRQFSNSRSEMNVSTLELGDSALYLCASSLLAGGIDTQYFGPGTRLTVL.

The chain uses TRBV7-2 and TRBJ1-2, with D perhaps matching TRBD1 (5 bases). CDR1 and CDR2 (germline): SGHTA, FQGNSA. The CDR3 totals 13 residues. Trimming removed 5 bases from V and 7 bases from J, with 14 bases in between. This chain's CDR3 is CASSRVGDLGYTF. CDR3 nucleotide sequence: TGTGCCAGCAGCCGAGTAGGGGATCTTGGCTACACCTTC.

V and J are TRBV5-1 and TRBJ1-1; a weak D match, TRBD1 (5 bases). V was pared by 1 base and J by 4 bases, with 11 bases between. CDR3 length: 14 residues. Germline V gene lookup returns CDR1 SGHRS and CDR2 YFSETQ. Here the CDR3 reads CASSLRGGGTEAFF. The CDR3 DNA reads as TGCGCCAGCAGCTTGAGGGGCGGGGGCACTGAAGCTTTCTTT.

The rearrangement uses TRBV25-1 and TRBJ1-2; 9 positions match TRBD1. CDR1 and CDR2 (germline): MGHDK, SYGVNS. CDR3 length equals 15 residues. Trimming cost V 8 bases and J 5 bases; bases outside gene matches: 12. CDR3 bases: TGTGCCAGCCATAGTCCGGGACAGGGTCTTTATGGCTACACCTTC. Translation gives CASHSPGQGLYGYTF.

To note about this clone: In the same sample, other DNA sequences code for this CDR3. The chain uses TRBV7-9 and TRBJ2-3; 7 bases fit TRBD2. This CDR3 contains 14 residues. The V segment lost 0 bases and the J segment 3 bases; nucleotides outside the gene matches: 0. Looked up from germline, CDR1 is SEHNR and CDR2 is FQNEAQ (reference sequence). The CDR3 region is CASSLAGGTDTQYF. The DNA of the CDR3 is TGTGCCAGCAGCTTAGCGGGGGGGACAGATACGCAGTATTTT. Variable domain in full (rest from reference TRBV7-9 and TRBJ2-3): DTGVSQNPRHKITKRGQNVTFRCDPISEHNRLYWYRQTLGQGPEFLTYFQNEAQLEKSRLLSDRFSAERPKGSFSTLEIQRTEQGDSAMYLCASSLAGGTDTQYFGPGTRLTVL.

The chain is built from TRBV15 and TRBJ2-7, with TRBD2 as a possible D gene (5 bases). CDR1 and CDR2 from the germline V gene are LNHNV and YYDKDF (reference sequence). V lost 1 base and J 7 bases, leaving 17 bases between the germline ends. This CDR3 region has 15 residues. This CDR3 is CATSRAPSGLREQYF. The CDR3 nucleotides read TGTGCCACCAGCAGAGCTCCAAGCGGACTCCGGGAGCAGTACTTC.

V usage is TRBV28 and J usage is TRBJ1-2; D is undetermined. This CDR3 is built from 12 residues. V lost 5 bases to trimming and J lost 9 bases, with 13 bases between them. The V gene's germline CDR1 is MDHEN and CDR2 SYDVKM. CDR3 protein: CASSTPGRRYTF. The CDR3 DNA sequence: TGTGCCAGCAGTACACCCGGACGACGCTACACCTTC.

This clone was seen more than once but under ten times. This rearrangement joins TRBV30 to TRBJ1-5; 7 bases map to TRBD1. V shed 0 bases, J shed 12 bases, and the junction held 8 bases outside the gene matches. The CDR3 loop spans 13 amino acids. The germline gives CDR1 GTSNPN, CDR2 SVGIG (reference sequence). The CDR3 region is CAWSVLWDSLQHF. The CDR3 coding sequence is TGTGCCTGGAGTGTACTTTGGGACAGTCTCCAGCATTTT.

This sequence joins TRBV5-1 and TRBJ2-7; D gene unclear. The CDR3 is 12 amino acids. Deletions cut 7 bases from V and 5 bases from J, with 13 bases between. Germline CDR1 reads SGHRS; CDR2 reads YFSETQ. The CDR3 DNA reads TGCGCCAGCGGGCTCGAAGTGAACGAGCAGTACTTC. Its protein is CASGLEVNEQYF.

This clone was seen only once. V is TRBV13 and J is TRBJ2-1; D remains unclear. Germline V lookup: CDR1 PRHDT, CDR2 FYEKMQ (reference sequence). CDR3 length: 15 residues. Trimming cost V 5 bases and J 5 bases, with 16 bases left between them. CDR3 protein: CASSPDNGRHNEQFF. CDR3 sequence (DNA): TGTGCCAGCAGCCCCGACAATGGTAGGCACAATGAGCAGTTCTTC.